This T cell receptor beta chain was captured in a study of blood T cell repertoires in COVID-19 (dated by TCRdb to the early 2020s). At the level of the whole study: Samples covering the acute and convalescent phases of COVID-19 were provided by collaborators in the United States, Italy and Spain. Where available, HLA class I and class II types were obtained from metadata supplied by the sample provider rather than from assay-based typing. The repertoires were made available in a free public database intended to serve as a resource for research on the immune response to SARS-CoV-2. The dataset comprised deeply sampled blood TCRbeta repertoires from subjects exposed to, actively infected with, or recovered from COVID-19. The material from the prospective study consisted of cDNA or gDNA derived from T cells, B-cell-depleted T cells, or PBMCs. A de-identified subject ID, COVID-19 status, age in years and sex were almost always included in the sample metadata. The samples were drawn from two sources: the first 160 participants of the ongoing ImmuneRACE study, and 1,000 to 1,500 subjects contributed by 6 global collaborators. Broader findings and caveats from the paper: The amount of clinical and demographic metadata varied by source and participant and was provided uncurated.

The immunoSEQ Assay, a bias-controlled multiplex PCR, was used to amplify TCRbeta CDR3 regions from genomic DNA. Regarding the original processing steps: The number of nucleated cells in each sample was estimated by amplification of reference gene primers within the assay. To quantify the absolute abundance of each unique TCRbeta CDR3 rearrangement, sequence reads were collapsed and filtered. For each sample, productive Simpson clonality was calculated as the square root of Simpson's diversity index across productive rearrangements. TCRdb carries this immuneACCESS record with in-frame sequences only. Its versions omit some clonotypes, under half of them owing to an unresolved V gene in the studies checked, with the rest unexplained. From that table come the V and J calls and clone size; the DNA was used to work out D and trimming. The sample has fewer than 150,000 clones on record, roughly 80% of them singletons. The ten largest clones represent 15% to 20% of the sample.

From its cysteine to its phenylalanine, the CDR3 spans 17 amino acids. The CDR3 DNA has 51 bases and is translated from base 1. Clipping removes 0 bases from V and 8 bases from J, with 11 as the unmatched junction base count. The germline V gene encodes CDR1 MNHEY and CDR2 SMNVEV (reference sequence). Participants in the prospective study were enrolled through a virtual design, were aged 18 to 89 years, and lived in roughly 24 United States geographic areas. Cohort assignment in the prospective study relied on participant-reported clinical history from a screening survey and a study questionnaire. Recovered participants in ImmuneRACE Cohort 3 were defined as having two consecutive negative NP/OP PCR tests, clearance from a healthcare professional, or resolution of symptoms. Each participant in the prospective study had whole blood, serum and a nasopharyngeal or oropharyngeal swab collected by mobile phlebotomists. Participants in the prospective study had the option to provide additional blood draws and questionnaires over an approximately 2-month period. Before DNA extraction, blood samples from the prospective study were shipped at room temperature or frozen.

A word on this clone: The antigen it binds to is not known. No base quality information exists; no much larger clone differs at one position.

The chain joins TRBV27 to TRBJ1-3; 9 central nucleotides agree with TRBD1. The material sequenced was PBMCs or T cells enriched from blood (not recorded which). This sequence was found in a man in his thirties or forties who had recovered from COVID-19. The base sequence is TGTGCCAGCAGTTTATCGGGAACAGGGGGCCGACGAGACACCATATATTTT. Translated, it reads CASSLSGTGGRRDTIYF.